This entry lists 4 T cell receptor beta chains sequenced from one sample in a study of T cells after yellow fever vaccination. TCRdb used MiXCR to reprocess the 5' RACE reads, holding one entry per CDR3 protein. The data show under 700,000 distinct CDR3 sequences, with 17% seen just once and around 16% held by the top ten. The sample was PBMCs, taken around 5 days after the first yellow fever vaccination. Receptors originate from a man aged 18-30 years who received the YFV17D yellow fever vaccine.

This clonotype came up many times. V gene TRBV29-1 combines with J gene TRBJ1-1; 9 bases are a match to TRBD1. Trimming took 4 bases from V and 2 from J; bases not matched to a gene: 14. Germline V gives CDR1 SQVTM, CDR2 ANQGSEA. CDR3 length equals 17 residues. The CDR3 DNA is TGCAGCGTTGGGGGAGCGTGGACAGGGGATTTTAACACTGAAGCTTTCTTT. This encodes CSVGGAWTGDFNTEAFF.

V is TRBV29-1 and J is TRBJ1-1; D unclear. CDR3 length equals 12 residues. The V end was cut by 6 bases, the J end by 4 bases, with 12 bases between. Germline V lookup: CDR1 SQVTM, CDR2 ANQGSEA. The CDR3 coding sequence is TGCAGCGTCGGGCTCTCAGGCACTGAAGCTTTCTTT. Residues: CSVGLSGTEAFF.

The J gene is TRBJ2-7, the V gene TRBV21-1; the table assigns TRBD1, which was not confirmed against the DNA. TRBV21-1 is marked as a pseudogene. The CDR3 contains 12 residues. The CDR3 sequence is CASTGGIYEQYV. Written as DNA, the CDR3 is TGTGCCAGCACAGGGGGTATCTACGAGCAGTACGTC.

The CDR3 spells CASSHRGDYEQYV. CDR3 sequence (DNA): TGCGCCAGCAGCCATCGGGGTGACTACGAGCAGTACGTC. The chain carries TRBV4-3 and TRBJ2-7, with D possibly TRBD2 on 5 matching bases. The CDR3 sequence is 13 residues long. V was cut by 3 bases and J by 3 bases, with 9 bases left in between. Looked up from germline, CDR1 is LGHNA and CDR2 is YSLEER.